The clone carrying this T cell receptor (beta chain) was found many times. Antigen specificity is unknown. V was pared by 7 bases and J by 3 bases, with 15 bases between. Germline CDR1 is LNHDA and CDR2 is SQIVND (reference sequence). The CDR3 totals 14 residues. TCR beta CDR3 regions were amplified from RNA transcripts. RT-PCR in the first round (using the HTBI primer set) targeted the TCR CDR3. Each CDR3 protein is one row after TCRdb ran MiXCR on the multiplex PCR reads. The table lists 300,000 or so distinct CDR3 sequences, approximately 15% of them singletons. The sample originates from a study of T cells in Graves' hyperthyroidism and ophthalmopathy. Study findings and constraints: Most thyroid clonotypes with frequency above 0.001 were detected in blood.

Inclusion characteristics of ophthalmopathy patients comprised a Clinical Activity Score of at least 3, a NOSPECS grade of at least 4, and duration under 3 months. The sample consisted of blood. The chain uses TRBV19 and TRBJ1-1, with no clear D. The receptor was derived from a woman aged 55-69 years with Graves' ophthalmopathy. This chain's CDR3 is CASNYVSGYTEAFF. For the CDR3, the DNA is TGTGCCAGTAATTACGTATCCGGGTACACTGAAGCTTTCTTT.